This T cell receptor beta chain was retrieved from a study of CD8 T cells in ankylosing spondylitis. Findings of the study overall: Reportedly, disease-linked clones are significantly enriched in ankylosing spondylitis patients' matched synovial fluid. What seemed typical of ankylosing spondylitis blood was a TCR beta motif built from roughly eight highly homologous variants.

Quantitative 5'-RACE with molecular barcodes generated TCR beta libraries. TCRdb ran MiXCR on the 5' RACE reads and lists one entry per CDR3 protein. The data contain about 440,000 distinct CDR3 sequences, about a sixth of them singletons. This clonotype has just a few counts. The antigen is not known. This sequence originates from a male donor with ankylosing spondylitis. Specimen: blood, either unsorted or a sorted T cell fraction (not recorded which).

The CDR3 here is CASSFRVGYEQYF. The CDR3 nucleotides read TGTGCCAGCAGTTTTAGGGTGGGGTACGAGCAGTACTTC. The chain combines TRBV27 with TRBJ2-7; no definite D call. V lost 3 bases and J 4 bases, leaving 10 bases between the germline ends. Germline CDR1 and CDR2: MNHEY and SMNVEV (reference sequence). This CDR3 spans 13 amino acids.